The rows below give T cell receptor beta chains drawn from one sample of a study of blood T cell repertoires in COVID-19. The protocol was immunoSEQ multiplex PCR, while the TCRdb copy is restricted to in-frame clones and leaves out a portion. The sample lists about 130,000 clones; 77% were seen once. Sequenced input: peripheral blood. These receptor sequences come from a man of 80 years or more with acute or convalescent COVID-19. CDR3s include the opening cysteine and the closing phenylalanine or tryptophan. A D gene is named only where the DNA matches it firmly. A row's size may be missing; if present it is once, few, many or a size class.

V	J	size	length	D	CDR3	DNA
TRBV6-5	TRBJ1-2	.	15	.	CASREEGSGVGGYTF	TGTGCCAGCAGGGAGGAAGGTAGTGGGGTCGGGGGCTACACCTTC
TRBV6-5	TRBJ1-2	.	15	TRBD1	CASRGGRDSNYGYTF	TGTGCCAGCAGGGGGGGCCGGGACAGCAACTATGGCTACACCTTC
TRBV3-1/TRBV3-2	TRBJ1-3	.	15	.	CASSPTGTSGNTIYF	TGTGCCAGCAGCCCGACCGGGACATCTGGAAACACCATATATTTT
TRBV19	TRBJ1-5	once	15	.	CASSRVTGGNQPQHF	TGTGCCAGTAGTAGAGTGACAGGCGGCAATCAGCCCCAGCATTTT
TRBV7-2	TRBJ1-5	.	15	.	CASSERTGSGQPQHF	TGTGCCAGCAGCGAAAGGACGGGTAGCGGTCAGCCCCAGCATTTT
TRBV7-2	TRBJ2-1	.	16	.	CASSLVGSSGYNEQFF	TGTGCCAGCAGCTTAGTCGGTAGCTCCGGGTACAATGAGCAGTTCTTC
TRBV5-1	TRBJ2-5	.	16	.	CASSKYLQEWEETQYF	TGCGCCAGCAGCAAATATCTACAGGAGTGGGAAGAGACCCAGTACTTC
TRBV6-1	TRBJ1-5	.	14	.	CASSEGAGNQPQHF	TGTGCCAGCAGTGAAGGTGCAGGGAATCAGCCCCAGCATTTT
TRBV5-1	TRBJ2-5	.	17	TRBD2	CASQLAGGLRLQETQYF	TGCGCCAGTCAACTAGCGGGGGGCCTTCGCCTCCAAGAGACCCAGTACTTC
TRBV10-3	TRBJ2-3	.	13	TRBD2	CAIASGATDTQYF	TGTGCCATAGCTAGCGGGGCCACAGATACGCAGTATTTT
TRBV6-1	TRBJ2-7	medium-sized	14	.	CASSEVVEHYEQYF	TGTGCCAGCAGTGAAGTCGTCGAGCACTACGAGCAGTACTTC
TRBV2	TRBJ1-4	few	15	.	CASSLGNQGHEKLFF	TGTGCCAGCAGTTTAGGGAATCAGGGGCATGAAAAACTGTTTTTT
TRBV5-5	TRBJ1-1	.	16	TRBD1	CASSTLGGDSNTEAFF	TGTGCCAGCAGCACATTAGGGGGCGACTCGAACACTGAAGCTTTCTTT
TRBV10-3	TRBJ2-3	.	13	TRBD1	CAIGDSNTDTQYF	TGTGCCATCGGGGACAGTAACACAGATACGCAGTATTTT
TRBV4-1	TRBJ2-2	.	17	TRBD1	CASSQATGTGLAGELFF	TGCGCCAGCAGCCAGGCGACCGGGACAGGGTTGGCCGGGGAGCTGTTTTTT
TRBV16	TRBJ1-6	many	16	TRBD1	CASSQLDRGLNSPLHF	TGTGCCAGCAGCCAACTTGACAGGGGGCTTAATTCACCCCTCCACTTT
TRBV2	TRBJ2-3	.	14	.	CASRAWTNTDTQYF	TGTGCCAGCAGAGCTTGGACTAACACAGATACGCAGTATTTT
TRBV20-1	TRBJ1-6	once	13	.	CSASVGENSPLHF	TGCAGTGCTAGTGTCGGAGAGAATTCACCCCTCCACTTT
TRBV3-1/TRBV3-2	TRBJ1-1	.	14	TRBD1	CASSQGQQNTEAFF	TGTGCCAGCAGCCAGGGACAGCAGAACACTGAAGCTTTCTTT
TRBV11-2	TRBJ2-7	.	16	TRBD1	CASSGGQGASPYEQYF	TGTGCCAGCAGCGGAGGACAGGGGGCATCGCCCTACGAGCAGTACTTC
TRBV5-6	TRBJ1-1	many	16	TRBD1	CASRSPGQNLNTEAFF	TGTGCCAGCAGATCGCCGGGACAGAATTTGAACACTGAAGCTTTCTTT
TRBV5-4	TRBJ2-7	.	14	.	CASSPVSNPYEQYF	TGTGCCAGCAGCCCCGTGAGTAATCCCTACGAGCAGTACTTC
TRBV7-9	TRBJ2-3	.	15	TRBD2	CASSLEGRDTDTQYF	TGTGCCAGCAGCTTAGAGGGGAGGGACACAGATACGCAGTATTTT
TRBV5-1	TRBJ2-5	.	13	TRBD1	CASSLGTEETQYF	TGCGCCAGCAGCCTTGGGACAGAAGAGACCCAGTACTTC
TRBV28	TRBJ2-5	.	14	TRBD1	CASSGGTGRETQYF	TGTGCCAGCAGTGGGGGGACAGGAAGAGAGACCCAGTACTTC
TRBV5-1	TRBJ1-1	once	14	TRBD1	CASSMTGRNTEAFF	TGCGCCAGCAGCATGACAGGGCGGAACACTGAAGCTTTCTTT
TRBV9	TRBJ2-3	.	14	TRBD2	CASSVGGGADTQYF	TGTGCCAGCAGCGTCGGGGGGGGCGCAGATACGCAGTATTTT
TRBV18	TRBJ1-2	.	14	.	CASSPPGAQYGYTF	TGTGCCAGCTCACCACCGGGAGCCCAATATGGCTACACCTTC
TRBV6-6	TRBJ2-7	medium-sized	12	TRBD1	CASSGTGAEQYF	TGTGCCAGCAGTGGTACAGGGGCCGAGCAGTACTTC
TRBV30	TRBJ1-2	.	18	TRBD1	CAWTRTGGYQIYNYGYTF	TGTGCCTGGACCCGGACAGGGGGCTATCAGATTTATAACTATGGCTACACCTTC
TRBV5-6	TRBJ2-2	.	14	.	CASSPFGGTGELFF	TGTGCCAGCAGTCCCTTCGGGGGCACCGGGGAGCTGTTTTTT
TRBV5-6	TRBJ2-1	.	15	TRBD1	CASSLEQGASNEQFF	TGTGCCAGCAGCTTGGAACAGGGGGCGAGCAATGAGCAGTTCTTC
TRBV6-5	TRBJ1-1	.	13	TRBD1	CASGDSLNTEAFF	TGTGCCAGCGGGGACAGCCTGAACACTGAAGCTTTCTTT
TRBV19	TRBJ2-1	.	15	.	CASSIKAGVGNEQFF	TGTGCCAGTAGTATTAAGGCAGGGGTCGGGAATGAGCAGTTCTTC
TRBV7-9	TRBJ2-3	few	18	.	CASSPPFRARVGTDTQYF	TGTGCCAGCAGCCCCCCGTTCCGGGCCAGGGTGGGTACAGATACGCAGTATTTT
TRBV2	TRBJ1-3	.	17	.	CASRPDEVLRSGNTIYF	TGTGCCAGCAGGCCTGACGAGGTCCTCCGCTCTGGAAACACCATATATTTT
TRBV7-2	TRBJ1-5	.	14	.	CASSSLGGNQPQHF	TGTGCCAGCAGCTCCCTGGGCGGCAATCAGCCCCAGCATTTT
TRBV3-1/TRBV3-2	TRBJ1-5	few	14	TRBD1	CASSPGTGRQPQHF	TGTGCCAGCAGCCCCGGGACAGGGCGGCAGCCCCAGCATTTT
TRBV9	TRBJ2-2	.	14	.	CASSVGVASGELFF	TGTGCCAGCAGCGTAGGGGTAGCATCCGGGGAGCTGTTTTTT
TRBV3-1/TRBV3-2	TRBJ1-1	.	15	.	CATSLMGRGGTEAFF	TGTGCCACCTCACTCATGGGAAGGGGGGGTACTGAAGCTTTCTTT
TRBV28	TRBJ2-7	once	15	.	CASSLVQGLPYEQYF	TGTGCCAGCAGTTTAGTCCAGGGCCTCCCATACGAGCAGTACTTC
TRBV30	TRBJ2-2	.	18	TRBD1	CAWSLWTGGWKNTGELFF	TGTGCCTGGAGTCTCTGGACAGGGGGCTGGAAGAACACCGGGGAGCTGTTTTTT
TRBV21-1	TRBJ2-1	.	17	.	CASSKDVGSGGYNEQFF	TGTGCCAGCAGCAAAGATGTGGGTAGCGGGGGCTACAATGAGCAGTTCTTC